Sequencing of this T cell receptor beta chain was carried out in a study of T cell responses to AZD1222 COVID-19 vaccine. On the study more broadly: Pooled together were second doses at about 4 or about 12 weeks.

Remarks on this clone: The antigen is undetermined.

TCRdb keeps only in-frame clones here, not all; method: immunoSEQ multiplex PCR. The table shows 110,000 to 150,000 clones, with over 90% occurring only once. Trimming took 5 bases from V and 4 from J, leaving 11 bases between them. The CDR3 sequence is 13 residues long. The germline CDR1 and CDR2 sequences are MDHEN and SYDVKM. Study-wide points: Repertoire samples came only from after the peak T cell response. Following two doses of AZD1222, Spike-specific TCR breadth and depth rose.

The chain has TRBV28 and TRBJ1-2; TRBD1 is a possible D gene (5 bases). The input for sequencing was peripheral blood, taken on day 0 of AZD1222 vaccination. The sequence was obtained from an adult in good health. The CDR3 loop reads CASSIGQTYGYTF. The CDR3 nucleotides are TGTGCCAGCAGTATTGGACAAACCTATGGCTACACCTTC.